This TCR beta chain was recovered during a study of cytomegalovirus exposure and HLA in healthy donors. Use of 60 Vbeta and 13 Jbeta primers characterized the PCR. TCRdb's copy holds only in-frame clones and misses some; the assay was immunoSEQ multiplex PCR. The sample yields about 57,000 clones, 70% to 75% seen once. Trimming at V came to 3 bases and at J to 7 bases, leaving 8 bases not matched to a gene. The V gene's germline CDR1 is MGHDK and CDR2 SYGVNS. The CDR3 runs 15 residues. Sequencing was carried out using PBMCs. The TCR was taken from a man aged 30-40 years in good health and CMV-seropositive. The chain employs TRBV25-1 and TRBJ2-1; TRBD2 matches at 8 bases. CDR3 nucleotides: TGTGCCAGCAGTGAGGATCGGGGGGGTGGGAATGAGCAGTTCTTC. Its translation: CASSEDRGGGNEQFF.